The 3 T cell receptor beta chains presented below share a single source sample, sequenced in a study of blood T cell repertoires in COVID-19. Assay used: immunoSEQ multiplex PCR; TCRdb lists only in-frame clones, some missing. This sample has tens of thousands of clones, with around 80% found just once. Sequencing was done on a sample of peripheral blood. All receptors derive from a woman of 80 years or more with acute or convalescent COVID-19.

For the CDR3, the DNA is TGTGCCAGCAGCTCCCATAGGCAGGGGTACGAGCAGTACTTC. It specifies CASSSHRQGYEQYF. This chain connects TRBV3-1 (or the pseudogene TRBV3-2) to TRBJ2-7; maybe TRBD1 (6 bases). Germline loops: CDR1 LGHDT, CDR2 YNNKEL (reference sequence). V lost 5 bases and J 4 bases, leaving 15 bases between the germline ends. The CDR3 sequence is 14 residues long.

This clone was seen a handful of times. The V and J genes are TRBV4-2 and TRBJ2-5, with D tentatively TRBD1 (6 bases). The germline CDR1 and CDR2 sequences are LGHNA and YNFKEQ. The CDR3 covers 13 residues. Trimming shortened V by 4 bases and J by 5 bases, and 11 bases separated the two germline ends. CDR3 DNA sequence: TGTGCCAGCAGCCGGAACCAGGGGGAGACCCAGTACTTC. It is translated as CASSRNQGETQYF.

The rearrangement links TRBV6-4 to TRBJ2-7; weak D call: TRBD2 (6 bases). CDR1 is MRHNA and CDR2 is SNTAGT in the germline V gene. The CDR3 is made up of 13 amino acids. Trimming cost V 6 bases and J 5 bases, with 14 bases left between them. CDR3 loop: CASSRDFGDEQYF. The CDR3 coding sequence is TGTGCCAGCAGCCGGGACTTTGGAGACGAGCAGTACTTC.